This TCR beta chain was recovered during a study of monozygotic twins with inflammatory bowel disease (dated by TCRdb to between 2017 and 2020). In the study overall: A total of some 30 monozygotic twin pairs were included in the full study, comprising nine German pairs (four IBD-concordant, five IBD-discordant) and 19 IBD-discordant Danish pairs. Within discordant pairs, disease-associated traits were sought mainly by comparing IBD patients with their genetically identical healthy co-twins. Each individual had, on average, about 151 000 unique TCRalpha sequences and 181 000 unique TCRbeta sequences available for analysis.

Results the study describes overall, beyond this receptor: The analysis was unable to tell apart different T cell subtypes. Because patients received different immunosuppressive treatments, the repertoires may have picked up extra background noise and variability between individuals. Repertoire similarity did not differ between concordant and discordant twins, which could be due to limited statistical power. No single strong signal or clonotype linked to IBD turned up in the results, so the idea that one exists was not supported. IBD patients shared fewer clonotypes with other individuals than healthy twins did, most markedly in patients showing signs of disease activity. TCRbeta repertoire diversity, by inverse Simpson index, was decreased in IBD patients compared with their healthy co-twins.

From each donor, an approximately 2.5 ml peripheral blood sample was drawn into PAXgene tubes and stored at -80 degrees C. Without any T cell sorting, total RNA was extracted from whole blood using the PAXgene blood miRNA kit on an automated QIAcube. Peripheral blood from monozygotic twin pairs concordant or discordant for inflammatory bowel disease was subjected to deep TCRalpha and TCRbeta repertoire profiling with unique molecular barcoding. Smoking habits were recorded for all twin pairs, with individuals classified as current, former or never smokers. The CDR1 and CDR2 encoded by the germline V gene (reference sequence) are DFQATT and SNEGSKA. The CDR3, from cysteine to phenylalanine, totals 11 residues. No DNA sequence was recorded. Details on this clonotype: The target of this receptor is not known.

Library method: 5' RACE. For each TCR library, 3,000 to 3,500 ng of total RNA was used. For each sample, cDNA synthesis was carried out in eight separate reactions using SMARTScribe reverse transcriptase. During cDNA synthesis, template switching was used to introduce unique molecular identifiers that contained a 6-nucleotide sample barcode. Amplification of TCRalpha and TCRbeta cDNA involved two nested PCRs of 16 and 9 cycles, and each PCR was followed by bead purification. Before amplification, the cDNA was both treated with uracil DNA-glycosylase and purified with the QIAquick PCR purification kit. The second PCR added Illumina TruSeq-compatible adapters along with sample-specific barcodes. TapeStation and Qubit were used to check library quality and concentration, and roughly 5 ng of each library went into the pool. Sequencing of the pooled libraries was done on an Illumina HiSeq2500 single-index Rapid Run using custom sequencing primers and 2 x 100 bp reads. The original methods were these. UMI-based consensus assembly with MiGEC version 1.2.6 was used to correct PCR and sequencing errors. MiXCR version 2.1.1 was used to carry out V(D)J alignment, clonotype assembly and CDR3 extraction. To normalise gene usage, clonotype sharing and MAIT/NKT TCR abundance, the top 1000, 10 000 and 20 000 clonotypes in each sample were analysed. Diversity was computed as the inverse Simpson index with the vegan R package after downsampling to 27 000 UMIs. Paired Mann-Whitney U tests were applied to discordant twin pairs, with Benjamini-Hochberg correction for multiple testing. TCRdb reprocessed the reads, reporting each CDR3 protein sequence once and no DNA. The V and J calls were not made by the authors but by TCRdb's processing. The sample table includes 110,000 or so distinct CDR3 sequences. 9.5% to 15% of the sample comes from the top ten.

The chain couples TRBV20-1 to TRBJ2-3; with no DNA, the TCRdb D assignment of TRBD2 cannot be verified. The sequence was collected from a human donor with ulcerative colitis or Crohn's disease, or a healthy co-twin of an affected twin (not recorded which). Sequencing input: blood. CDR3 sequence: CSARDYPGLFF.